These 21 T cell receptor beta chains were sequenced from one sample in a study of T cell repertoires in cytomegalovirus infection. These TCRs are of unknown antigen specificity. TCRdb re-analysed the reads in MiXCR, keeping a single row per CDR3 protein. The data show roughly 990,000 distinct CDR3 sequences, 31% seen once. The sample consisted of cultured CD8+ T cells from PBMCs, taken from culture after CMV antigen stimulation. All receptors derive from a human donor in good health (CMV status not recorded). Some clones in this sample may be carry-over from other donors' samples.

The chain links TRBV11-2 to TRBJ2-5; D ambiguous. This CDR3 is built from 18 residues. The V end lost 1 base, the J end lost 4 bases, and 22 bases lay between the germline ends. The V gene's germline CDR1 is SGHAT and CDR2 FQNNGV. DNA for the CDR3: TGTGCCAGCAGCTTAGCTGGGGTTGCAGGCGGCCTGGGAGAGACCCAGTACTTC. It translates to CASSLAGVAGGLGETQYF.

This clonotype was counted ten times or more. This sequence joins TRBV12-3 or TRBV12-4 and TRBJ1-2; no clear D. With 4 bases removed from V and 8 bases from J, the gap between germline ends came to 20 bases. The CDR3 totals 15 residues. The CDR3 nucleotides read TGTGCCAGCAGTTCATCCGGCCGACCTGGTACCGGCTACACCTTC. Its translation: CASSSSGRPGTGYTF.

This clonotype occurred a few times. This sequence joins TRBV7-8 and TRBJ2-3, with 8 bases identical to TRBD2. V dropped 2 bases and J dropped 0; count of bases not matched to a gene: 7. The germline CDR1 and CDR2 sequences are SGHVS and FQNEAQ. The CDR3 loop spans 17 amino acids. The CDR3 DNA follows: TGTGCCAGCAGCTTACCAGCGGGGGTTACTAGCACAGATACGCAGTATTTT. Translating it yields CASSLPAGVTSTDTQYF.

This clonotype has at least ten counts. The V call is TRBV6-1, the J call TRBJ2-2; 10 nucleotides match TRBD1. The CDR3 length is 16 residues. Germline V gene sequence: CDR1 MNHNS, CDR2 SASEGT. V was clipped by 4 bases and J by 5 bases; unmatched bases: 7. For the CDR3, the DNA is TGTGCCAGCAGTGGAAGACAGGGGGCGAGAACCGGGGAGCTGTTTTTT. Its translation is CASSGRQGARTGELFF.

The chain recombines TRBV13 with TRBJ1-6; no clear D gene. The V end lost 0 bases, the J end lost 11 bases, and 8 bases lay between the germline ends. The CDR3 spans 13 residues. Germline V gene lookup returns CDR1 PRHDT and CDR2 FYEKMQ (reference sequence). In nucleotides, the CDR3 is TGTGCCAGCAGCTTAGGCCGGTTGACACCCCTCCACTTT. This codes for CASSLGRLTPLHF.

This clonotype has a handful of counts. V and J are TRBV7-6 and TRBJ2-1; no reliable D call. The V end was cut by 2 bases, the J end by 6 bases, with 11 bases between. From germline, CDR1 is SGHVS and CDR2 FNYEAQ. CDR3 length: 14 amino acids. CDR3 in amino acids: CASSLRKGSNEQFF. In nucleotides, the CDR3 is TGTGCCAGCAGCTTAAGAAAGGGTAGCAATGAGCAGTTCTTC.

The rearrangement joins TRBV12-3 or TRBV12-4 to TRBJ2-1; 11 nucleotides align to TRBD2. V dropped 7 bases and J dropped 6; count of bases not matched to a gene: 8. CDR3 length equals 15 residues. The CDR3 loop reads CASILAGGRGNEQFF. CDR3 in DNA: TGTGCCAGCATTCTAGCGGGGGGCCGTGGCAATGAGCAGTTCTTC.

This clonotype was counted only a few times. V gene TRBV7-6 combines with J gene TRBJ2-5; TRBD2 matches at 8 bases. Unmatched junction bases numbered 7, after V lost 6 bases and J lost 1 base. From germline, CDR1 is SGHVS and CDR2 FNYEAQ. There are 15 residues in the CDR3. The CDR3 nucleotides read TGTGCCAGCAGTCCGGGGGGGAGCTTCCAAGAGACCCAGTACTTC. This translates into CASSPGGSFQETQYF. The full variable domain, in which reference TRBV7-6 and TRBJ2-5 provide the parts outside the CDR3, is GAGVSQSPRYKVTKRGQDVALRCDPISGHVSLYWYRQALGQGPEFLTYFNYEAQQDKSGLPNDRFSAERPEGSISTLTIQRTEQRDSAMYRCASSPGGSFQETQYFGPGTRLLVL.

This clonotype was seen many times. The chain uses TRBV6-1 and TRBJ2-1, with D unclear. V dropped 6 bases and J dropped 10 bases, with 13 bases sitting between them. This CDR3 comprises 12 residues. Looked up from germline, CDR1 is MNHNS and CDR2 is SASEGT. The CDR3 sequence is CASSLGEGEQFF. In DNA, the CDR3 is TGTGCCAGCAGCCTCGGCGAAGGGGAGCAGTTCTTC.

This sequence joins TRBV9 and TRBJ2-3; D unresolved. Between the trimmed V and J ends, which lost 0 bases and 2 bases, there was a span of 16 bases. Germline assignment: CDR1 SGDLS and CDR2 YYNGEE. The CDR3 has 17 residues. DNA for the CDR3: TGTGCCAGCAGCGTAGTTCACTCCCTAAGGGACACAGATACGCAGTATTTT. This translates into CASSVVHSLRDTDTQYF.

Only a few counts were recorded for this clonotype. The rearrangement uses TRBV9 and TRBJ2-1; the D call may be TRBD1 or TRBD2 (6 bases each). Trimming cost V 4 bases and J 8 bases, with 13 bases left between them. This CDR3 spans 13 amino acids. Germline-derived CDR1 and CDR2 are SGDLS and YYNGEE. The chain's CDR3 is CASSRGDYDEQFF. The CDR3 region has the DNA TGTGCCAGCAGCAGGGGGGATTACGATGAGCAGTTCTTC.

In this sample, this clonotype turned up many times. This chain links TRBV7-6 with TRBJ1-4; possible D gene TRBD1, 5 bases. This CDR3 comprises 16 residues. Trimming removed 3 bases at V and 3 bases at J, with 14 bases between. In germline, CDR1 is SGHVS, CDR2 FNYEAQ. CDR3 residues: CASSLAGGGSNEKLFF. CDR3 bases: TGTGCCAGCAGCTTGGCCGGGGGAGGGTCTAATGAAAAACTGTTTTTT.

This clonotype was observed a few times. The chain employs TRBV6-5 and TRBJ2-1; TRBD2 matches at 10 bases. The CDR3 runs 19 residues. The germline V gene encodes CDR1 MNHEY and CDR2 SVGAGI. Trimming removed 0 bases from V and 6 bases from J; junction bases left unmatched: 14. CDR3 protein: CASSYSTAGGPGLFNEQFF. The CDR3 DNA reads TGTGCCAGCAGTTACTCGACAGCGGGGGGGCCGGGGTTGTTCAATGAGCAGTTCTTC.

This clonotype came up many times. The chain couples TRBV4-1 to TRBJ1-1; D unclear. There are 15 residues in the CDR3. The germline V gene encodes CDR1 MGHRA and CDR2 YSYEKL. Trimming shortened V by 0 bases and J by 5 bases, and 13 bases separated the two germline ends. For the CDR3, the DNA is TGCGCCAGCAGCCAAGAAATGGTTATGAGTACTGAAGCTTTCTTT. Translation gives CASSQEMVMSTEAFF.

This clonotype showed up just a few times. V is TRBV6-6 and J is TRBJ1-4; 9 bases line up with TRBD1. CDR3 length: 13 amino acids. CDR1 and CDR2 from the germline V gene are MNHNY and SVGAGI (reference sequence). Trimming took 8 bases from V and 8 from J; bases not matched to a gene: 6. DNA for the CDR3: TGTGCCAGCCAGGGACAGGGAAACGAAAAACTGTTTTTT. Amino acids: CASQGQGNEKLFF.

The rearrangement joins TRBV6-6 to TRBJ1-1; 7 nucleotides agree with TRBD1. Germline trimming cut 2 bases from V and 1 base from J; bases unmatched to any gene: 10. This CDR3 contains 17 residues. Germline V gene sequence: CDR1 MNHNY, CDR2 SVGAGI (reference sequence). The CDR3 DNA follows: TGTGCCAGCAGTTACCAGACCCCGGGACAGTGGAACACTGAAGCTTTCTTT. It translates to CASSYQTPGQWNTEAFF.

The chain employs TRBV7-8 and TRBJ1-1; TRBD1 matches 9 bases. The junction had 5 bases not matched to a gene; V was cut back by 1 base and J by 8 bases. The CDR3 runs to 14 residues. CDR1 SGHVS and CDR2 FQNEAQ come from the germline V gene. CDR3 loop: CASSLDTDRGEAFF. Here the CDR3 DNA reads TGTGCCAGCAGCTTAGATACTGACAGGGGGGAAGCTTTCTTT.

CDR3 sequence reads: CASSLPEVPRAEQFF. As DNA, the CDR3 is TGTGCCAGCAGCCTCCCCGAGGTCCCCAGGGCTGAGCAGTTCTTC. This sequence joins TRBV9 and TRBJ2-1; the D gene is possibly TRBD1 (5 bases). The germline V gene encodes CDR1 SGDLS and CDR2 YYNGEE. This CDR3 has 15 residues. Trimming took off 4 bases at V and 9 bases at J, with 20 bases between the two ends.

Turning to this clonotype: This could be a read error, since a much larger clone is one nucleotide away. The chain couples TRBV5-4 to TRBJ2-7; perhaps TRBD1 as D (5 bases). The CDR3 contains 14 residues. Trimming removed 3 bases at V and 6 bases at J, with 16 bases between. CDR1 and CDR2 (germline): SGHNT, YYREEE (reference sequence). The CDR3 spells CASSSRQSSFEQYF. The CDR3 region has the DNA TGTGCCAGCAGCTCCCGACAGTCATCGTTCGAGCAGTACTTC.

Many counts were recorded for this clonotype. This chain joins TRBV7-8 and TRBJ2-2, with a possible D match to TRBD1 (6 bases). The CDR3 runs 14 residues. With 7 bases removed from V and 7 bases from J, the gap between germline ends came to 16 bases. The germline gives CDR1 SGHVS, CDR2 FQNEAQ. The CDR3 here is CASTDQGRSGELFF. CDR3 sequence (DNA): TGTGCCAGCACCGACCAGGGGCGAAGCGGGGAGCTGTTTTTT.

This clonotype showed up many times. The gene calls are TRBV7-6 and TRBJ2-7; D not resolved. Germline CDR1 and CDR2: SGHVS and FNYEAQ. This CDR3 is built from 14 residues. The V end was cut by 1 base, the J end by 0 bases, with 7 bases between. The CDR3 sequence is CASSLELSSYEQYF. The CDR3 DNA reads TGTGCCAGCAGCTTAGAGTTGAGCTCCTACGAGCAGTACTTC.